One and the same sample provided the 11 T cell receptor beta chains below, sequenced in a study of T cell repertoires in ileal Crohn's disease. Only in-frame clones appear in the TCRdb table, and some are missing; sequencing was by immunoSEQ multiplex PCR. The table shows tens of thousands of clones, with about four fifths occurring only once. The sequenced sample was ileal tissue. The receptors originated from an adult with Crohn's disease.

This clone was seen a single time. The rearrangement uses TRBV29-1 and TRBJ2-2; 10 bases map to TRBD1. Germline V gene sequence: CDR1 SQVTM, CDR2 ANQGSEA. This CDR3 region has 18 residues. V trimming: 7 bases; J trimming: 3 bases; junction bases outside the gene matches: 17. The CDR3 bases are TGCAGCGGCCAAGAGACAGGGGGCAGGGATCGTTACACCGGGGAGCTGTTTTTT. Amino acid sequence: CSGQETGGRDRYTGELFF.

The rearrangement joins TRBV5-6 to TRBJ1-5; 9 bases line up with TRBD1. Germline V lookup: CDR1 SGHDT, CDR2 YYEEEE. CDR3 length equals 16 residues. After removal of 3 bases from V and 1 base from J, the junction contained 5 bases not matched to a gene. CDR3: CASSSDRGSSNQPQHF. CDR3 sequence (DNA): TGTGCCAGCAGCTCGGACAGGGGAAGCAGCAATCAGCCCCAGCATTTT.

The chain uses TRBV6-1 and TRBJ2-1; 10 bases line up with TRBD2. After removal of 4 bases from V and 0 bases from J, the junction contained 3 bases not matched to a gene. The CDR3 runs to 16 residues. Germline V CDR1 and CDR2: MNHNS, SASEGT. The CDR3 is CASSGTSGYSYNEQFF. As DNA, the CDR3 is TGTGCCAGCAGTGGGACTAGCGGCTACTCCTACAATGAGCAGTTCTTC.

The chain employs TRBV5-6 and TRBJ2-1, with D possibly TRBD2 on 6 matching bases. V lost 0 bases and J 0 bases, leaving 7 bases between the germline ends. This CDR3 has 15 amino acids. Germline V CDR1 and CDR2: SGHDT, YYEEEE. CDR3 DNA sequence: TGTGCCAGCAGCTTGGGCGGGGTCTCCTACAATGAGCAGTTCTTC. Translated: CASSLGGVSYNEQFF.

The count of this clone is one. The gene calls are TRBV27 and TRBJ2-7, with D perhaps TRBD2 (5 bases). The ends were cut back, 10 bases at V and 7 bases at J, with 20 bases in the middle. Per the germline V gene, CDR1 is MNHEY and CDR2 is SMNVEV (reference sequence). This CDR3 region has 13 residues. DNA for the CDR3: TGTGCCACGCGTGGGTCCTACACGGGGGAGCAGTACTTC. Translation gives CATRGSYTGEQYF.

This chain links TRBV9 with TRBJ2-7; 7 bases are a match to TRBD1. V trimming: 3 bases; J trimming: 2 bases; junction bases outside the gene matches: 8. Per germline, CDR1 SGDLS and CDR2 YYNGEE. The CDR3 covers 15 residues. CDR3 protein: CASSAGDRQAYEQYF. The CDR3 DNA reads TGTGCCAGCAGCGCCGGGGACAGACAAGCCTACGAGCAGTACTTC. Full variable domain (outside the CDR3, taken from reference TRBV9 and TRBJ2-7): DSGVTQTPKHLITATGQRVTLRCSPRSGDLSVYWYQQSLDQGLQFLIQYYNGEERAKGNILERFSAQQFPDLHSELNLSSLELGDSALYFCASSAGDRQAYEQYFGPGTRLTVT.

The rearrangement uses TRBV6-5 and TRBJ1-2; 9 nucleotides line up with TRBD1. CDR3 length: 14 residues. V was pared by 6 bases and J by 5 bases, with 7 bases of the junction left unmatched. Germline-derived CDR1 and CDR2 are MNHEY and SVGAGI. DNA for the CDR3: TGTGCCAGCAGACCCGACAGGGGGAGTTATGGCTACACCTTC. It codes for CASRPDRGSYGYTF.

This clone showed up just a few times. The J gene is TRBJ2-7, the V gene TRBV10-1; tentatively, D is TRBD1 (6 bases). V lost 7 bases to trimming and J lost 0 bases, with 19 bases between them. The CDR3 is 16 residues long. CDR1 WNHNN and CDR2 SYGVQD come from the germline V gene (reference sequence). The CDR3 DNA reads TGCGCCAGCACCCAGGTGACAGGCTCCAGCTCCTACGAGCAGTACTTC. Translation: CASTQVTGSSSYEQYF.

The V call is TRBV7-3, the J call TRBJ1-2; TRBD1 matches 7 bases. Germline loops: CDR1 SGHTA, CDR2 FQGTGA. The CDR3 has 15 residues. Trimming cost V 5 bases and J 4 bases; bases outside gene matches: 10. The CDR3: CASSQGGPGGYGYTF. The CDR3 bases are TGTGCCAGCAGCCAGGGGGGTCCCGGGGGCTATGGCTACACCTTC.

This sequence joins TRBV29-1 and TRBJ2-3, with 7 bases that match TRBD2. CDR3 size: 15 residues. Trimming took 4 bases from V and 2 from J; bases not matched to a gene: 9. Per the germline V gene, CDR1 is SQVTM and CDR2 is ANQGSEA. The CDR3 protein is CSVVGGGPSTDTQYF. Written as DNA, the CDR3 is TGCAGCGTTGTCGGCGGGGGACCTTCCACAGATACGCAGTATTTT.

J is TRBJ2-5 and V is TRBV5-6; TRBD1 matches at 8 bases. With the DNA end fitting TRBJ2-7 better, the J assignment may be wrong. The germline gives CDR1 SGHDT, CDR2 YYEEEE. The CDR3 spans 16 residues. CDR3 sequence reads: CASSRHGTGNSYEQYF. As DNA, the CDR3 is TGTGCCAGCAGCCGCCACGGGACAGGCAACTCCTACGAGCAGTACTTC.